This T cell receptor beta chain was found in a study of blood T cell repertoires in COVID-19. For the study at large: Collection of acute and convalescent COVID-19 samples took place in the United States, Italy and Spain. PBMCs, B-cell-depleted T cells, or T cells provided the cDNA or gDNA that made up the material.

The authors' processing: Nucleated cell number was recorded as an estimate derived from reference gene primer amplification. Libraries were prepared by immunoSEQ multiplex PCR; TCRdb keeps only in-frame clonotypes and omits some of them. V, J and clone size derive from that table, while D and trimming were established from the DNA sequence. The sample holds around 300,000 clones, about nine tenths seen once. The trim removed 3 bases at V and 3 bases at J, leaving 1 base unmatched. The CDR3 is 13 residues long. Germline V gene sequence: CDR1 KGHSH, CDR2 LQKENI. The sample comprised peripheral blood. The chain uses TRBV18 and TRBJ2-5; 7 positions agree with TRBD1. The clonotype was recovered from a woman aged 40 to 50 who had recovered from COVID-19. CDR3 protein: CASSPGTEETQYF. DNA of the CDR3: TGTGCCAGCTCACCTGGGACAGAAGAGACCCAGTACTTC.